Shown below are 7 T cell receptor beta chains from a single sample sequenced in a study of vaccination effects on CD4 cells after COVID-19. Sequencing used immunoSEQ multiplex PCR; TCRdb keeps in-frame clones, though not all of them. The data contain roughly 30,000 clones, approximately 71% of them seen just once; the ten biggest clones take up roughly 9%. Sequencing was preceded by expansion of antigen-specific CD4+ T cells with viral peptide pools in the ViraFEST assay. Following 10 days of culture, CD4+ T cells were isolated. Participants were given two doses of BNT162b2 or mRNA-1273 vaccine. Antigen specificity for these receptors is unknown. The sequences come from CD4+ T cells from PBMCs cultured with HCoV-NL63 spike peptides, collected after COVID-19 vaccination. These receptors originate from a human donor who received a COVID-19 vaccine.

This chain uses TRBV27 with TRBJ1-5, with D maybe TRBD1 (5 bases). V shed 1 base and J shed 6 bases, with 19 bases lying between them. Germline-derived CDR1 and CDR2 are MNHEY and SMNVEV (reference sequence). The CDR3 covers 17 residues. CDR3 sequence reads: CASSLLTGTKGPQPQHF. DNA of the CDR3: TGTGCCAGCAGTTTATTGACCGGGACGAAAGGCCCTCAGCCCCAGCATTTT.

The genes are TRBV10-1 and TRBJ2-3, with 8 bases that match TRBD1. Germline values: CDR1 WNHNN, CDR2 SYGVQD (reference sequence). The CDR3 has 14 residues. V shed 5 bases and J 2 bases; nucleotides not matched to a gene: 3. CDR3 sequence: CASSQDRVTDTQYF. CDR3 nucleotides: TGCGCCAGCAGTCAGGACAGGGTCACAGATACGCAGTATTTT.

This chain links TRBV2 with TRBJ1-2; perhaps TRBD1 as D (6 bases). There are 14 residues in the CDR3. Per germline, CDR1 SNHLY and CDR2 FYNNEI. V gave up 5 bases and J gave up 2 bases, with 12 bases separating them. The CDR3 loop is CASSPGDMNYGYTF. CDR3 nucleotide sequence: TGTGCCAGCAGTCCCGGGGACATGAACTATGGCTACACCTTC.

This clone came up a few times. The CDR3 DNA reads TGTGCCAGCACCGGGGGACGGGGGCACTACGAGCAGTACTTC. Translating gives CASTGGRGHYEQYF. This rearrangement joins TRBV6-5 to TRBJ2-7, with D possibly being TRBD1 or TRBD2 (6 bases each). The ends were cut back, 7 bases at V and 3 bases at J, with 16 bases in the middle. Per germline, CDR1 MNHEY and CDR2 SVGAGI. The CDR3 covers 14 residues.

This clone was detected once. The rearrangement uses TRBV3-1 (or the pseudogene TRBV3-2) and TRBJ2-3; D may be TRBD1 (6 bases). V was pared by 4 bases and J by 3 bases, with 17 bases between. The CDR3 runs to 16 residues. Germline V gene data show CDR1 as LGHDT and CDR2 as YNNKEL (reference sequence). CDR3 region: CASSLPGVGGTDTQYF. CDR3 DNA: TGTGCCAGCAGCCTTCCGGGTGTAGGGGGAACAGATACGCAGTATTTT.

In this sample, this clone turned up a few times. V is TRBV5-1 and J is TRBJ1-1; 7 bases agree with TRBD1. The CDR3 contains 15 residues. V gave up 3 bases and J gave up 3 bases; unmatched junction bases: 8. Germline V gene sequence: CDR1 SGHRS, CDR2 YFSETQ. CDR3 amino acids: CASSSRQGLYTEAFF. The DNA of the CDR3 is TGCGCCAGCAGCTCAAGACAGGGTTTGTACACTGAAGCTTTCTTT.

A word on this clone: The identical CDR3 is also encoded by other nucleotide sequences in the sample. The gene calls are TRBV5-1 and TRBJ2-5; no firm D call. In germline, CDR1 is SGHRS, CDR2 YFSETQ. V was cut by 2 bases and J by 0 bases, with 2 bases left in between. The CDR3 is 12 residues long. CDR3 nucleotides: TGCGCCAGCAGCTTCGACCAAGAGACCCAGTACTTC. Its protein is CASSFDQETQYF.